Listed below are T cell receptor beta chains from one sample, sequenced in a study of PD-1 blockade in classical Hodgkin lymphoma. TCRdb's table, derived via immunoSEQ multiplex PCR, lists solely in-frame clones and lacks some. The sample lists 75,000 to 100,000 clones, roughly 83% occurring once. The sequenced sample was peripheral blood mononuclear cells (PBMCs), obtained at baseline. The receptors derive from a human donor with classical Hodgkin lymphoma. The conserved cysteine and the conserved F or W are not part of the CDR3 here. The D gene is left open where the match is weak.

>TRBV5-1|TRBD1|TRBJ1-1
ASSLDRGQYMNTEAF
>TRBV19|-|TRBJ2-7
ASSISGLLSYEQY
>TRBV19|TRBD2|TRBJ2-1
ASSTRKGTSGSNEQF
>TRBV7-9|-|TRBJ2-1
ASSQDSTNEQF
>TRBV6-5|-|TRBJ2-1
ASSSGRGEQF
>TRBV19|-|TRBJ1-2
ASSISSYYGYT
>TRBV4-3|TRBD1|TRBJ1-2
ASSRQGGDGYT
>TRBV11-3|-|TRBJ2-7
ASSLGGSYEQY
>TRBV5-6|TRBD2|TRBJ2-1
ASSYLAGANEQF
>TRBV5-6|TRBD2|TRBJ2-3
ASSPSGRDTQY
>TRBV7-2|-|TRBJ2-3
ASSLSPSDTQY
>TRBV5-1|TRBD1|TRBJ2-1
ASSPTAGTEGNEQF
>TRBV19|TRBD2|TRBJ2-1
AVGGRVGSYNEQF
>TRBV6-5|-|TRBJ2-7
ASTKGLSSYEQY
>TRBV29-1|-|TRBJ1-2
SAAYGTNFNGYT
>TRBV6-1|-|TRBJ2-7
ASSVASLASYEQY
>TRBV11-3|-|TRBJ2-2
ASSLYTGELF
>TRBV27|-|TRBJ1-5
ASSLLGAWQPQH
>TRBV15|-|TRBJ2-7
ATSRDPASGEQY
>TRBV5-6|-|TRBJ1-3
ASSLFRPESGNTIY
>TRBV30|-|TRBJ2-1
AWSSASYNEQF
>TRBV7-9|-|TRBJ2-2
ASSHLEGRARRGELF
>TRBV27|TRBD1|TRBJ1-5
ASSRQGDQPQH
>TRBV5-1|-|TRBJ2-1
ASSSQGGGYNEQF